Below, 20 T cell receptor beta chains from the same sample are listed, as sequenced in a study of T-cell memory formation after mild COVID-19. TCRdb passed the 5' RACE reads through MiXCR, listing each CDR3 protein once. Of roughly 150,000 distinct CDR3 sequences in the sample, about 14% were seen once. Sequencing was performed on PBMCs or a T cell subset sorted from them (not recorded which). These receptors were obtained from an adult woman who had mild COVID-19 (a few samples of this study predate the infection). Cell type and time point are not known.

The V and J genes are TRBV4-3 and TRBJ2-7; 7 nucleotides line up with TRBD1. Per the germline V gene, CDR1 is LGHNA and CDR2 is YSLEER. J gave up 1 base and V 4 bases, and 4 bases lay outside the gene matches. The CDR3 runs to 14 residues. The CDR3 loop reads CASSPVTGSYEQYF. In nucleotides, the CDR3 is TGCGCCAGCAGCCCAGTGACAGGGTCCTACGAGCAGTACTTC.

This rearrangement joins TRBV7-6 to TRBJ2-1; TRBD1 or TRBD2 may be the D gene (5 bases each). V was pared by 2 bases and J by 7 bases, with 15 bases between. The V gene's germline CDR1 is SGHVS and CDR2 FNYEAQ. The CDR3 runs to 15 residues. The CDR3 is CASSLHPGPQNEQFF. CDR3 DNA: TGTGCCAGCAGCTTACACCCGGGACCCCAAAATGAGCAGTTCTTC. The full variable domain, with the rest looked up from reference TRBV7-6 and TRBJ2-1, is GAGVSQSPRYKVTKRGQDVALRCDPISGHVSLYWYRQALGQGPEFLTYFNYEAQQDKSGLPNDRFSAERPEGSISTLTIQRTEQRDSAMYRCASSLHPGPQNEQFFGPGTRLTVL.

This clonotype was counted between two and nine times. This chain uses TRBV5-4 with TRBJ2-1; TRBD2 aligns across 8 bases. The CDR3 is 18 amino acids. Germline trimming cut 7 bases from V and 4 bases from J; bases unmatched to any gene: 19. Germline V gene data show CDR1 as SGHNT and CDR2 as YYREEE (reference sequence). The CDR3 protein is CASAGKRSGGMTYNEQFF. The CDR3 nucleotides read TGTGCCAGCGCGGGCAAACGAAGCGGGGGTATGACTTACAATGAGCAGTTCTTC.

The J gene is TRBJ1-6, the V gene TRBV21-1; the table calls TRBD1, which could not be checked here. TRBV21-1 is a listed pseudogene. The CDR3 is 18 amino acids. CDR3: CASSIDREPSSYNSPLHF. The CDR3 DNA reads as TGTGCCAGCAGCATCGACAGGGAACCGAGCTCCTATAATTCACCCCTCCACTTT.

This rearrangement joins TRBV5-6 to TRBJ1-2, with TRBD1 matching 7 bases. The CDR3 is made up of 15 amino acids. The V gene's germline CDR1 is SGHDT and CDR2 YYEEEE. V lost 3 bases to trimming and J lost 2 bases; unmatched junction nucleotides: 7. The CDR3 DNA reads TGTGCCAGCAGCTCAGGATTGGGACAGAACTATGGCTACACCTTC. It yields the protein CASSSGLGQNYGYTF.

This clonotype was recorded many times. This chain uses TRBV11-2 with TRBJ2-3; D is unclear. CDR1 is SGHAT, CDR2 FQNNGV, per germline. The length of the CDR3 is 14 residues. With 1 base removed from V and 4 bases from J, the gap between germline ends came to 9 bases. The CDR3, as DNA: TGTGCCAGCAGCTTAGTGGGTGGGGCAGATACGCAGTATTTT. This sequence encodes CASSLVGGADTQYF.

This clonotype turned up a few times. CDR3: CSAIRLADGKTQYF. CDR3 coding DNA: TGCAGTGCTATCAGACTAGCGGATGGAAAGACCCAGTACTTC. The J gene is TRBJ2-5, the V gene TRBV20-1; 9 bases agree with TRBD2. Germline V gene lookup returns CDR1 DFQATT and CDR2 SNEGSKA (reference sequence). The CDR3 extends over 14 amino acids. The V gene end was trimmed by 4 bases and the J gene end by 6 bases; junction bases not matched to a gene: 9.

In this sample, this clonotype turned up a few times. CDR3 sequence reads: CSVAETDSSEQYF. The CDR3 nucleotides are TGCAGCGTTGCCGAGACAGACTCTAGCGAGCAGTACTTC. V usage is TRBV29-1 and J usage is TRBJ2-7; tentatively, D is TRBD1 (5 bases). The germline V gene encodes CDR1 SQVTM and CDR2 ANQGSEA. V lost 4 bases to trimming and J lost 6 bases, with 16 bases between them. The CDR3 extends over 13 amino acids.

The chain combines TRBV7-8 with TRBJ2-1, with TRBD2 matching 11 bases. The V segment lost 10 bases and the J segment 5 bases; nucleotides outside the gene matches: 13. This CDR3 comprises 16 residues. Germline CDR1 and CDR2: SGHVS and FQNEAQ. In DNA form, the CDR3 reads TGTGCCATCAGGGATTGGGGACTAGCGGCCCACAATGAGCAGTTCTTC. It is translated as CAIRDWGLAAHNEQFF.

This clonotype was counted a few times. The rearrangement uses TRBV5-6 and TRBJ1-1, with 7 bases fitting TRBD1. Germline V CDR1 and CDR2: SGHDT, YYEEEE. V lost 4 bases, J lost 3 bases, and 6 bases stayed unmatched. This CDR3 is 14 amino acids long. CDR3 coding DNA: TGTGCCAGCAGCCGTAGACAGGGTTACACTGAAGCTTTCTTT. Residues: CASSRRQGYTEAFF.

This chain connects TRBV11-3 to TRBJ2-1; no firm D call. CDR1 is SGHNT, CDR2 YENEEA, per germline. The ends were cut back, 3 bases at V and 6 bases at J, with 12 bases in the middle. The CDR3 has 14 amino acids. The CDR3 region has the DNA TGTGCCAGCAGCTTTGCTGACCTGGGCAATGAGCAGTTCTTC. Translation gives CASSFADLGNEQFF.

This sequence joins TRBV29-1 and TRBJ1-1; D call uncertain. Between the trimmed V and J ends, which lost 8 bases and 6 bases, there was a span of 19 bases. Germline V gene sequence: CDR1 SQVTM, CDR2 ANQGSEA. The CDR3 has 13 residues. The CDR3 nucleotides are TGCAGCCCCAAGGCGGCGGGGAGCGCTGAAGCTTTCTTT. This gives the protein CSPKAAGSAEAFF.

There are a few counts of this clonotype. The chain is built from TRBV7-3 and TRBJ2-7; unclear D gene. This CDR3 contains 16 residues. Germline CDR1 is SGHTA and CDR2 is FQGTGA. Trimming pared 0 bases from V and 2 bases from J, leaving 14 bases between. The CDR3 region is CASSLTRIRAPYEQYF. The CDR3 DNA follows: TGTGCCAGCAGCTTAACGCGGATTCGGGCCCCCTACGAGCAGTACTTC.

CDR3 in amino acids: CASSQDKERAEDTQYF. For the CDR3, the DNA is TGTGCCAGCAGCCAAGATAAAGAGAGGGCGGAGGATACGCAGTATTTT. The rearrangement uses TRBV4-2 and TRBJ2-3, with a tentative D call TRBD2 (5 bases). This CDR3 spans 16 amino acids. V was trimmed by 0 bases and J by 6 bases, leaving 16 bases between them. Looked up from germline, CDR1 is LGHNA and CDR2 is YNFKEQ.

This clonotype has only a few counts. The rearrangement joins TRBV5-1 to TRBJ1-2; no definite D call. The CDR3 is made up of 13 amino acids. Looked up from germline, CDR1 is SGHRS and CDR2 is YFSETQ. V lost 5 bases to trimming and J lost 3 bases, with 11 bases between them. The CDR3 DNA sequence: TGCGCCAGCAGTCCCGGAGGAGACTATGGCTACACCTTC. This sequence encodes CASSPGGDYGYTF.

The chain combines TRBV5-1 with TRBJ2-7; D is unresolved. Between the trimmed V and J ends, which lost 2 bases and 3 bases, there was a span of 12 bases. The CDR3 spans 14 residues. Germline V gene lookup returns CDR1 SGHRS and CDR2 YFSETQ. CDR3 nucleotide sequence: TGCGCCAGCAGCTTAAGTAGAGGTAGCTACGAGCAGTACTTC. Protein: CASSLSRGSYEQYF.

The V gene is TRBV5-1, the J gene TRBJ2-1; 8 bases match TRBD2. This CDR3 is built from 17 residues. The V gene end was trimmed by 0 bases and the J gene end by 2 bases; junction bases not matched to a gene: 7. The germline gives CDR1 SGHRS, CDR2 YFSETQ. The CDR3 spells CASSLESSGLPYNEQFF. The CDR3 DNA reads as TGCGCCAGCAGCTTGGAGTCTAGCGGGCTTCCCTACAATGAGCAGTTCTTC.

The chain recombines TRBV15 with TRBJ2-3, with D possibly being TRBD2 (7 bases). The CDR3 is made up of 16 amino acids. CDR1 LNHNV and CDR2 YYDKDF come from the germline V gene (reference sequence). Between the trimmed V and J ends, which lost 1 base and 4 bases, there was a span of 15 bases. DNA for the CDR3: TGTGCCACCAGCAGAGCACAGGGAGGGATCCCAGATACGCAGTATTTT. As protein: CATSRAQGGIPDTQYF.

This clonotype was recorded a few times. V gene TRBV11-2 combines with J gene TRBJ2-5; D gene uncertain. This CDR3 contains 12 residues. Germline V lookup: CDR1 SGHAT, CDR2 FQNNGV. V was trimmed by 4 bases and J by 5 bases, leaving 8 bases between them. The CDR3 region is CASSSAEETQYF. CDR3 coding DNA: TGTGCCAGCAGCTCCGCGGAGGAGACCCAGTACTTC. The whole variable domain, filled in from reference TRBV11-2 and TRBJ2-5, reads EAGVAQSPRYKIIEKRQSVAFWCNPISGHATLYWYQQILGQGPKLLIQFQNNGVVDDSQLPKDRFSAERLKGVDSTLKIQPAKLEDSAVYLCASSSAEETQYFGPGTRLLVL.

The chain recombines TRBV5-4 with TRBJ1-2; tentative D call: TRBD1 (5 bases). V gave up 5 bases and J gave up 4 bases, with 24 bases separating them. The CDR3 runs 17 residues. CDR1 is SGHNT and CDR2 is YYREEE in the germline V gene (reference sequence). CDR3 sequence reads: CASSPRDGSDSVYGYTF. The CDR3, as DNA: TGTGCCAGCAGTCCAAGGGACGGCTCTGATTCGGTCTATGGCTACACCTTC.